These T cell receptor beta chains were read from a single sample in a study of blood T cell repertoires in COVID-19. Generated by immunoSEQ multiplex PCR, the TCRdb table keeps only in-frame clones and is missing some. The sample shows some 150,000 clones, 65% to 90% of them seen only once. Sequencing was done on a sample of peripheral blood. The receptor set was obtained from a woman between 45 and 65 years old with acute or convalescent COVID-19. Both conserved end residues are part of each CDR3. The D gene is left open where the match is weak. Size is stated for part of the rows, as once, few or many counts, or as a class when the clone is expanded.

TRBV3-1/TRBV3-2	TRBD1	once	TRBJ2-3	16	CASSQRWGQGPDTQYF	TGTGCCAGCAGCCAACGCTGGGGACAGGGGCCAGATACGCAGTATTTT
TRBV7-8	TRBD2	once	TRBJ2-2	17	CASSFMLLAGLAGELFF	TGTGCCAGCAGCTTTATGCTACTAGCGGGGTTAGCCGGGGAGCTGTTTTTT
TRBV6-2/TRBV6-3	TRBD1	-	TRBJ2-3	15	CASSLRQGATDTQYF	TGTGCCAGCAGCCTTCGACAGGGGGCTACAGATACGCAGTATTTT
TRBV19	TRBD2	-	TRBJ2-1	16	CASSFPGTSGSNEQFF	TGTGCCAGTAGTTTCCCCGGGACTAGCGGGAGCAATGAGCAGTTCTTC
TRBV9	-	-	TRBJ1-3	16	CASSVGRVTSGNTIYF	TGTGCCAGCAGCGTGGGCAGGGTTACTTCAGGAAACACCATATATTTT
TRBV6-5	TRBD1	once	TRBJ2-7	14	CASKKGQGAREQYF	TGTGCCAGCAAGAAAGGACAGGGGGCGAGAGAGCAGTACTTC
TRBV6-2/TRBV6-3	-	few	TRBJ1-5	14	CASSFRVSYQPQHF	TGTGCCAGCAGTTTCCGGGTTTCCTATCAGCCCCAGCATTTT
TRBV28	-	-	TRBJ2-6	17	CASSPRAGSSGANVLTF	TGTGCCAGCAGCCCTAGGGCGGGATCCTCTGGGGCCAACGTCCTGACTTTC
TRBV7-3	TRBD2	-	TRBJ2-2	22	CASSPHAPGGYPGGAGTGELFF	TGTGCCAGCAGCCCCCACGCCCCCGGGGGCTACCCGGGAGGGGCGGGCACCGGGGAGCTGTTTTTT
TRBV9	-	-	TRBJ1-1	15	CASSNGGAMNTEAFF	TGTGCCAGCAGCAACGGGGGGGCCATGAACACTGAAGCTTTCTTT
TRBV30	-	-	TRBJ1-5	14	CAWSVGVSSQPQHF	TGTGCCTGGAGTGTAGGGGTTAGTAGTCAGCCCCAGCATTTT
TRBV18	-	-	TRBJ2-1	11	CASSPLDEQFF	TGTGCCAGCTCACCTCTAGATGAGCAGTTCTTC
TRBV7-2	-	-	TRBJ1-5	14	CASSANLGNQPQHF	TGTGCCAGCAGCGCAAATCTAGGCAATCAGCCCCAGCATTTT
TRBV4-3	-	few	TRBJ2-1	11	CASSQDREQFF	TGCGCCAGCAGCCAAGATCGTGAGCAGTTCTTC
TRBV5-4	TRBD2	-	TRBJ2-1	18	CASSPPGLAGGRYNEQFF	TGTGCCAGCAGCCCACCCGGACTAGCGGGGGGCCGCTACAATGAGCAGTTCTTC
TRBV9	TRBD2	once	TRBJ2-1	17	CASSVYGTSGGAVEQFF	TGTGCCAGCAGCGTATACGGGACTAGCGGGGGGGCCGTTGAGCAGTTCTTC
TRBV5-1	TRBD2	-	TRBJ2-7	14	CASSLRTSGYEQYF	TGCGCCAGCAGCTTGAGGACTAGCGGCTACGAGCAGTACTTC
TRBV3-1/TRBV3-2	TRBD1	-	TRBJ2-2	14	CASSRGQGTGELFF	TGTGCCAGCAGCCGGGGACAGGGCACCGGGGAGCTGTTTTTT
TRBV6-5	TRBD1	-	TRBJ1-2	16	CASSYSMGQRRYGYTF	TGTGCCAGCAGTTACTCGATGGGACAGAGGCGCTATGGCTACACCTTC
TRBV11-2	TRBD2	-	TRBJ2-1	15	CASSSIAGGYNEQFF	TGTGCCAGCAGCTCGATAGCGGGGGGGTACAATGAGCAGTTCTTC
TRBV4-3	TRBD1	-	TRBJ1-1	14	CASSQDKYRGEAFF	TGCGCCAGCAGCCAAGACAAATACAGGGGAGAAGCTTTCTTT
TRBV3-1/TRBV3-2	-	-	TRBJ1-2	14	CASSPTYLDYGYTF	TGTGCCAGCAGCCCAACCTACCTCGACTATGGCTACACCTTC
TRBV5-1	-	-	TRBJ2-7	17	CASSLLAGGGPRYEQYF	TGCGCCAGCAGCCTCCTGGCGGGTGGGGGCCCGAGGTACGAGCAGTACTTC
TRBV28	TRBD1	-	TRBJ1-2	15	CASGIQTGGNYGYTF	TGTGCCAGCGGAATCCAGACAGGGGGCAACTATGGCTACACCTTC
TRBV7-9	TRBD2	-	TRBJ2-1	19	CASSHSPSLAGGLSNEQFF	TGTGCCAGCAGCCACTCGCCCTCTCTAGCGGGGGGGCTCAGCAATGAGCAGTTCTTC
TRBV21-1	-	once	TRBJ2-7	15	CASRIKRYHSYEQYF	TGTGCCAGCAGGATTAAGAGATACCATTCCTACGAGCAGTACTTC
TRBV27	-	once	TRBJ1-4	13	CASSSLLRGKLFF	TGTGCCAGCAGTTCCCTCCTACGAGGAAAACTGTTTTTT
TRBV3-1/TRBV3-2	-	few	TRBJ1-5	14	CASSQASGDQPQHF	TGTGCCAGCAGCCAAGCTTCCGGTGATCAGCCCCAGCATTTT
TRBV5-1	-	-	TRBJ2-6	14	CASSLDTGANVLTF	TGCGCCAGCAGCTTGGACACTGGGGCCAACGTCCTGACTTTC
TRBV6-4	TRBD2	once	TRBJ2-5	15	CASSGLAGGQETQYF	TGTGCCAGCAGTGGACTAGCGGGAGGTCAAGAGACCCAGTACTTC
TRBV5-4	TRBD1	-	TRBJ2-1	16	CASSSSGGQSYNEQFF	TGTGCCAGCAGCAGCAGTGGGGGACAGTCCTACAATGAGCAGTTCTTC
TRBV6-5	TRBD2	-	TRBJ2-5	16	CASSYSTSGAQETQYF	TGTGCCAGCAGTTACTCGACTAGCGGGGCCCAAGAGACCCAGTACTTC
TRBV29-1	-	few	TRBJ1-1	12	CSVPRENTEAFF	TGCAGCGTCCCCCGGGAGAACACTGAAGCTTTCTTT
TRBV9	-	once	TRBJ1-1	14	CASSVEGGDTEAFF	TGTGCCAGCAGCGTAGAAGGCGGAGACACTGAAGCTTTCTTT
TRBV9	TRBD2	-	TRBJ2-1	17	CASSSRLAYTSYNEQFF	TGTGCCAGCAGCTCCAGACTAGCCTACACCTCCTACAATGAGCAGTTCTTC
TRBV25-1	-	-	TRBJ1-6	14	CASSEFANNSPLHF	TGTGCCAGCAGTGAATTCGCGAATAATTCACCCCTCCACTTT
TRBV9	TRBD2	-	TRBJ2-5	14	CASSPAGGGETQYF	TGTGCCAGCAGCCCGGCCGGGGGAGGGGAGACCCAGTACTTC
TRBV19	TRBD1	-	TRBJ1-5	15	CASSPGGGSNQPQHF	TGTGCCAGTAGCCCAGGGGGCGGGAGCAATCAGCCCCAGCATTTT
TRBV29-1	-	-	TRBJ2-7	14	CSAYGVGSSYEQYF	TGCAGCGCCTATGGGGTCGGGAGCTCCTACGAGCAGTACTTC
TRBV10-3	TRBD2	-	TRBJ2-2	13	CATRTRETGELFF	TGTGCCACCAGGACTAGAGAGACCGGGGAGCTGTTTTTT